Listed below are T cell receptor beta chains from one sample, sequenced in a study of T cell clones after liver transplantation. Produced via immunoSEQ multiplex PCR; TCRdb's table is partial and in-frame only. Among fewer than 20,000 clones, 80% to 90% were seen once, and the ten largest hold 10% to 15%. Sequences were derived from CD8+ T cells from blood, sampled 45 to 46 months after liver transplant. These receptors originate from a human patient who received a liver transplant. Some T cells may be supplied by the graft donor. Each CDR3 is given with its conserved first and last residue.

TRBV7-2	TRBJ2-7	CASSEEQYDEQYF
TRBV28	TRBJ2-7	CAITTGDYEQYF
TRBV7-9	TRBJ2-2	CASSFSEGTGELFF
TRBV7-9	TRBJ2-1	CASSLLGFATDEQFF
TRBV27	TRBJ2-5	CASSLTAPSGREETQYF
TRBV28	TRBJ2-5	CASSLFSKEVPKTQYF
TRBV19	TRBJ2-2	CASSTGTVSGELFF
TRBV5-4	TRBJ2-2	CASGGGGFNTGELFF
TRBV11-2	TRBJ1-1	CASSYTGGNTEAFF
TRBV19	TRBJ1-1	CASSIRVLNTEAFF
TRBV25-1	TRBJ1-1	CASRTTGPNTEAFF
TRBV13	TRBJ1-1	CASSLGGGAFF
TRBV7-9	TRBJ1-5	CASSSSLYSNQPQHF
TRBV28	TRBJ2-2	CASKDGPNTGELFF
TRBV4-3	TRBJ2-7	CASSHGTGYEQYF
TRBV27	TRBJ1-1	CASSFRENTEAFF
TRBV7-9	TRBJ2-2	CASSFGQGATGELFF
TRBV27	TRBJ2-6	CASSLMGSGWQGGSGANVLTF
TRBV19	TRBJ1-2	CASSSGNYGYTF
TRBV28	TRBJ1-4	CASSYRGADEKLFF
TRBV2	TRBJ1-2	CASSLAYSGGDSGYTF
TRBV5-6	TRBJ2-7	CASSSSGKSYEQYF
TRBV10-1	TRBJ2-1	CASSDRAHNEQFF
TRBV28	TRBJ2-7	CASSPRGIRSYEQYF
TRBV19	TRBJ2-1	CASSEGLAGVVF
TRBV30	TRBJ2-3	CAGGTSFNEGTQYF
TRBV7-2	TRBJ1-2	CASSPWGANYGYTF
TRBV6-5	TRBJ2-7	CASSYAGGSYEQYF